A selection of T cell receptor beta chains follows, all from one sample in a study of OX40 agonist ivuxolimab in advanced cancers. TCRdb's table, derived via immunoSEQ multiplex PCR, lists solely in-frame clones and lacks some. The sample lists 49,000 or so clones, roughly nine tenths occurring once. Sequences were derived from CD4+ or CD8+ T cells sorted from blood, sampled in a trial of the OX40 agonist ivuxolimab. These receptors came from an adult with an advanced solid tumor such as melanoma, head and neck, liver or kidney cancer. Both conserved end residues are trimmed from each CDR3. Fields, in order: J gene, V gene, CDR3 protein.

TRBJ1-1	TRBV9	ASSAPGQGIRNTEAF
TRBJ1-4	TRBV27	ASLRTGDRKLF
TRBJ2-1	TRBV27	ASSLSPPGNEQF
TRBJ2-2	TRBV30	AWSEYTGELF
TRBJ1-2	TRBV4-3	ASSQDQGGYGYT
TRBJ2-1	TRBV6-5	ASSYSAYNEQF
TRBJ2-1	TRBV27	ASSLAAGVNEQF
TRBJ1-2	TRBV6-5	ASSYGSPNYGYT
TRBJ1-1	TRBV7-9	ASSLMGTEAF
TRBJ2-3	TRBV9	ASSVGAGEDTQY